The entry below gives a single TCR beta chain sequence along with its context. Antigen unknown. The source of the sample is a study of follicular helper T cells after annual influenza vaccination. About the study: Across the 2013-2014, 2014-2015 and 2015-2016 vaccination seasons, some subjects were resampled.

Survey level resolution was used for TCRB sequencing. Repertoires were generated with immunoSEQ multiplex PCR, while TCRdb's copy carries only in-frame clones and drops some. The table lists fewer than 15,000 clones, 65% to 85% of them singletons. As for time point: 2015-2016 season, pre-vaccination. V shed 1 base and J shed 3 bases, with 19 bases lying between them. Germline values: CDR1 MDHEN, CDR2 SYDVKM. The CDR3 has 18 residues. Study-level points and caveats: ICOS+CD38+ cTfh clonality tracked population frequency, and its change tracked circulating plasmablast change.

J is TRBJ1-5 and V is TRBV28; D may be TRBD1 (5 bases). Sequenced here: CXCR5- memory CD4+ T cells sorted from blood, sampled on the day of influenza vaccination. The clonotype originates from an adult who received the influenza vaccine. The CDR3: CASSLSQGLGTINQPQHF. For the CDR3, the DNA is TGTGCCAGCAGTTTATCCCAGGGCTTGGGAACCATCAATCAGCCCCAGCATTTT.